This TCR beta chain was recorded in a study of cytomegalovirus exposure and HLA in healthy donors. Study-level findings and limits: Through in vitro validation, a few CMV-associated chains were shown to be specific for CMV antigens.

Germline V gene data show CDR1 as LNHDA and CDR2 as SQIVND (reference sequence). The length of the CDR3 is 15 residues. Trimming removed 4 bases at V and 6 bases at J, with 16 bases between. The table came from immunoSEQ multiplex PCR; TCRdb's copy has only in-frame clones and leaves some out. Here the sample spans some 290,000 clones, 88% being singletons. Concerning this clone itself: Its cognate antigen is unknown.

This rearrangement joins TRBV19 to TRBJ1-5; no clear D gene. This TCR was recovered from a man in his thirties or forties in good health and CMV-seronegative. Specimen: PBMCs. CDR3 coding DNA: TGTGCCAGTAGTACTACCGGGTCCATGAGTCAGCCCCAGCATTTT. Translated: CASSTTGSMSQPQHF.